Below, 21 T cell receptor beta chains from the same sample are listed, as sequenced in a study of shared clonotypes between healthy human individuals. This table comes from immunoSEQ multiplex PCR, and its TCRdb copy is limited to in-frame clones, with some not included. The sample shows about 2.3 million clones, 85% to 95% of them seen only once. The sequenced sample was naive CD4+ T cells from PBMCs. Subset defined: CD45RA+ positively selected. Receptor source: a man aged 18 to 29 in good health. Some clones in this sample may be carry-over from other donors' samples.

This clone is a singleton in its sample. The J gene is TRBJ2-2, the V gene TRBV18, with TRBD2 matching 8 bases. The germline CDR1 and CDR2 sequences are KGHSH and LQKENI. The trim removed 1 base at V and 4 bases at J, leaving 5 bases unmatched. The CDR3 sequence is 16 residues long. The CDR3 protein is CASSPRTSRTTGELFF. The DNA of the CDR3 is TGTGCCAGCTCACCACGGACTAGCCGAACCACCGGGGAGCTGTTTTTT.

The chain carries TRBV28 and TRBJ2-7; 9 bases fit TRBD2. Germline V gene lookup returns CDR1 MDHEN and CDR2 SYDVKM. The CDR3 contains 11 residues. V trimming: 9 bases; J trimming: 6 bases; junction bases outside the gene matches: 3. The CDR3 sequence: CASLAGREQYF. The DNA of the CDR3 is TGTGCCAGTCTAGCGGGACGCGAGCAGTACTTC.

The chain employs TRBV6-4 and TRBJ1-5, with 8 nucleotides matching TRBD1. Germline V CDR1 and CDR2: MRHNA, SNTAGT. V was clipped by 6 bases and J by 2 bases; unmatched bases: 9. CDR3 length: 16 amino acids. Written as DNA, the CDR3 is TGTGCCAGCAGCCTTGGTTGGACAGGGCGCAATCAGCCCCAGCATTTT. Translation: CASSLGWTGRNQPQHF.

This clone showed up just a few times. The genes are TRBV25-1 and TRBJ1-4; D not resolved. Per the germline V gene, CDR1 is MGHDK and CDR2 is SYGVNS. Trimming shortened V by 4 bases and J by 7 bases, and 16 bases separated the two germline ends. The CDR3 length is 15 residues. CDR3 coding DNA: TGTGCCAGCAGTGCACCGGGATCGAGGAGTGAAAAACTGTTTTTT. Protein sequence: CASSAPGSRSEKLFF. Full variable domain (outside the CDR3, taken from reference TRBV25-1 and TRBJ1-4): EADIYQTPRYLVIGTGKKITLECSQTMGHDKMYWYQQDPGMELHLIHYSYGVNSTEKGDLSSESTVSRIRTEHFPLTLESARPSHTSQYLCASSAPGSRSEKLFFGSGTQLSVL.

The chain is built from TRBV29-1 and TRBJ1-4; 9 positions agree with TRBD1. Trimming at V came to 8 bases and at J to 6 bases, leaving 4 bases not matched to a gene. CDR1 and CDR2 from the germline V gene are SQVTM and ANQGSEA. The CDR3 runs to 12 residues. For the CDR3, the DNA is TGCAGCATACAGGGGGCGGATGAAAAACTGTTTTTT. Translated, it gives CSIQGADEKLFF.

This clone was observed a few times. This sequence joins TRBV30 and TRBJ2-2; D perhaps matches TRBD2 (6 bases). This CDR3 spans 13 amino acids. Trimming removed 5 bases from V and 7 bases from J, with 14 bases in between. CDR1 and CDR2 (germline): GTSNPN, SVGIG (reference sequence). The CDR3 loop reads CAWRRELIGELFF. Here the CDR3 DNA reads TGTGCCTGGCGGAGGGAGCTAATCGGGGAGCTGTTTTTT.

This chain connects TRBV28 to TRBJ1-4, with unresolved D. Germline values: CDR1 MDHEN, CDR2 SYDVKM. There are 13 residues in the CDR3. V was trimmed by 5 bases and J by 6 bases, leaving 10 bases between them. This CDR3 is CASSRGRYEKLFF. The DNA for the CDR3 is TGTGCCAGCAGTCGAGGGCGGTATGAAAAACTGTTTTTT. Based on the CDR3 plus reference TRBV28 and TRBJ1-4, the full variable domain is DVKVTQSSRYLVKRTGEKVFLECVQDMDHENMFWYRQDPGLGLRLIYFSYDVKMKEKGDIPEGYSVSREKKERFSLILESASTNQTSMYLCASSRGRYEKLFFGSGTQLSVL.

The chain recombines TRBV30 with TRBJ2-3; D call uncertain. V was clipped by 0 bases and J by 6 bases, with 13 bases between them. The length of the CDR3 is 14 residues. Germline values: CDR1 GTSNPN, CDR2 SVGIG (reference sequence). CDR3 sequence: CAWSVGSLRDTQYF. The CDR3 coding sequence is TGTGCCTGGAGTGTTGGAAGCCTCCGGGATACGCAGTATTTT. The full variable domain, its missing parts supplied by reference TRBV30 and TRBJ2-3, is SQTIHQWPATLVQPVGSPLSLECTVEGTSNPNLYWYRQAAGRGLQLLFYSVGIGQISSEVPQNLSASRPQDRQFILSSKKLLLSDSGFYLCAWSVGSLRDTQYFGPGTRLTVL.

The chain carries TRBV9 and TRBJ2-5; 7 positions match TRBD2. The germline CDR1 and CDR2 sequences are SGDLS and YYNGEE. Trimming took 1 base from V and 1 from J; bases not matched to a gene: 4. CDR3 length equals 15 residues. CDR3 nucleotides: TGTGCCAGCAGCGTAATGTCTAGCGGCCAAGAGACCCAGTACTTC. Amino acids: CASSVMSSGQETQYF.

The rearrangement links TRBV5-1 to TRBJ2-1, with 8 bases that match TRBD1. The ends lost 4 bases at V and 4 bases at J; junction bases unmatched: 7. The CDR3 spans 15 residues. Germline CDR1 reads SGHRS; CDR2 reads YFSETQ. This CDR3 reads CASSPEDREYNEQFF. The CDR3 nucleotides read TGCGCCAGCAGCCCGGAGGACAGGGAGTACAATGAGCAGTTCTTC.

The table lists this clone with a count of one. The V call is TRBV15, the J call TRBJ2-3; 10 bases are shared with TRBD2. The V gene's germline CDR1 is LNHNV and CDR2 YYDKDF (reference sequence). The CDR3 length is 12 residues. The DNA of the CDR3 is TGTGGAGCGGGAGGGCCGTCAGATACGCAGTATTTT. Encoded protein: CGAGGPSDTQYF.

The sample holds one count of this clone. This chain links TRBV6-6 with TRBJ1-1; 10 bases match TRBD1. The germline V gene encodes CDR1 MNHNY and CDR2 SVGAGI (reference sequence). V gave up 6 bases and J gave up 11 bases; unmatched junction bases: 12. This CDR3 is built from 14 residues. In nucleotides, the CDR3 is TGTGCCAGCAGACTAACTTCCGGGACAGGGGTGGCTTTCTTT. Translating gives CASRLTSGTGVAFF.

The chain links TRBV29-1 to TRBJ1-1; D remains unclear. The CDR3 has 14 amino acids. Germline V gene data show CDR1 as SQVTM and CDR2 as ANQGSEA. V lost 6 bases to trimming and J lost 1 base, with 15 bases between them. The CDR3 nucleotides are TGCAGCGTAGCCTGGAATTTCGGGAACACTGAAGCTTTCTTT. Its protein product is CSVAWNFGNTEAFF. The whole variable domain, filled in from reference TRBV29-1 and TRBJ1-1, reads SAVISQKPSRDICQRGTSLTIQCQVDSQVTMMFWYRQQPGQSLTLIATANQGSEATYESGFVIDKFPISRPNLTFSTLTVSNMSPEDSSIYLCSVAWNFGNTEAFFGQGTRLTVV.

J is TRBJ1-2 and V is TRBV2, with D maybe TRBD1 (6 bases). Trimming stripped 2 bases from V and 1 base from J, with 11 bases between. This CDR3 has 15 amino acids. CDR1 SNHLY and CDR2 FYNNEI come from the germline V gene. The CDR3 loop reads CASSEQGWVNYGYTF. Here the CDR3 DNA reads TGTGCCAGCAGTGAACAGGGGTGGGTTAACTATGGCTACACCTTC.

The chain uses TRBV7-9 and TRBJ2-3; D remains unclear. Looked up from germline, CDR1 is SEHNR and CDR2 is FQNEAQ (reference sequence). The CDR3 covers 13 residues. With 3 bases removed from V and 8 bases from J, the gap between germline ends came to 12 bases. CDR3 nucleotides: TGTGCCAGCAGCTTGGCCTTTTCCCTTACGCAGTATTTT. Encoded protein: CASSLAFSLTQYF.

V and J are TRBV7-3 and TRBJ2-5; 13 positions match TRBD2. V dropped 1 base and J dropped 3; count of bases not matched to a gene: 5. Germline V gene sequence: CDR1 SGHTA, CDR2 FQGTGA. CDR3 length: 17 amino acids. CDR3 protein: CASSLNSGTSGEETQYF. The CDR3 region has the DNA TGTGCCAGCAGCTTAAACAGCGGGACTAGCGGGGAAGAGACCCAGTACTTC.

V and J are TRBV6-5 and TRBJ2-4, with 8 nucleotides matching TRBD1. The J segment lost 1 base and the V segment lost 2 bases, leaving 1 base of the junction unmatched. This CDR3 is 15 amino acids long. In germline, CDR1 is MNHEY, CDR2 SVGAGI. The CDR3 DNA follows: TGTGCCAGCAGTTACCGGACAGGGGCCAAAAACATTCAGTACTTC. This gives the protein CASSYRTGAKNIQYF.

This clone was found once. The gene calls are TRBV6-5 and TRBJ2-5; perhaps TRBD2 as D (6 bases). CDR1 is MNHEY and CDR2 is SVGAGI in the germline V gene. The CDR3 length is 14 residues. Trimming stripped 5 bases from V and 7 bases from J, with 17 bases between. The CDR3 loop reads CASSREAVRGTQYF. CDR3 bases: TGTGCCAGCAGTAGGGAGGCGGTTAGAGGGACCCAGTACTTC.

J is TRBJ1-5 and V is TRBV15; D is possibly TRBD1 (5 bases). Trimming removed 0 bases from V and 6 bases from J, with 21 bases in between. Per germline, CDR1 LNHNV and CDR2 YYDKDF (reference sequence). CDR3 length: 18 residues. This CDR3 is CATSRDFGGGGAGQPQHF. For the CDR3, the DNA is TGTGCCACCAGCAGAGATTTCGGGGGAGGAGGGGCAGGTCAGCCCCAGCATTTT.

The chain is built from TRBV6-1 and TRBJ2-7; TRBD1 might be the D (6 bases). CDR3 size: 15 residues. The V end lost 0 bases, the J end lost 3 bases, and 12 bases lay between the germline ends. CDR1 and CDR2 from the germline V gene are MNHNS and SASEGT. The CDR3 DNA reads TGTGCCAGCAGTGAAGCCGGGACAAGGAACTACGAGCAGTACTTC. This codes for CASSEAGTRNYEQYF.

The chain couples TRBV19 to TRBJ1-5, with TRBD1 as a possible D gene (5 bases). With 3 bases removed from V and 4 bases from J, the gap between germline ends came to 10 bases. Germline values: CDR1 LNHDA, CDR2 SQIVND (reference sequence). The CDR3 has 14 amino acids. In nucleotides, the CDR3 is TGTGCCAGTAGTATGCAGGGAAGGAATCAGCCCCAGCATTTT. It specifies CASSMQGRNQPQHF.